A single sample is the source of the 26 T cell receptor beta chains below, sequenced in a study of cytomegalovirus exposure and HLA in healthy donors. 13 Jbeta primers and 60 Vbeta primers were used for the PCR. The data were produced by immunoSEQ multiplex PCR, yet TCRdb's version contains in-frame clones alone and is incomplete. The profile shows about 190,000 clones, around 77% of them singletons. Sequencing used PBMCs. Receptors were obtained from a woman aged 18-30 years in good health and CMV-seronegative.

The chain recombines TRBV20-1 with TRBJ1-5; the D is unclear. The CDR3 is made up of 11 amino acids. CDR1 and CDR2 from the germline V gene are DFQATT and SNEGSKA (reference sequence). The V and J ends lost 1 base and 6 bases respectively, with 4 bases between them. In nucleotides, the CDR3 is TGCAGTGCTAGAGCACTTCAGCCCCAGCATTTT. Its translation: CSARALQPQHF.

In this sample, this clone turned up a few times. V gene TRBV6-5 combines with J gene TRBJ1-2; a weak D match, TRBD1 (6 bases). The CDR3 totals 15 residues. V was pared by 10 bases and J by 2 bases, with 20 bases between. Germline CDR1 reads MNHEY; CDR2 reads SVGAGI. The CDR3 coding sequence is TGTGCCACCACGAAACAGGGTTTAGAGAACTATGGCTACACCTTC. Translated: CATTKQGLENYGYTF.

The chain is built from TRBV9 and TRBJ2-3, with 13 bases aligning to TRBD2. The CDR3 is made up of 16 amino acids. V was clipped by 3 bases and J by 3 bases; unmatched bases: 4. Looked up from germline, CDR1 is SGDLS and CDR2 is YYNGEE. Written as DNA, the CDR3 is TGTGCCAGCAGCGGAGGGGGACTAGCGGGGACAGATACGCAGTATTTT. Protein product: CASSGGGLAGTDTQYF.

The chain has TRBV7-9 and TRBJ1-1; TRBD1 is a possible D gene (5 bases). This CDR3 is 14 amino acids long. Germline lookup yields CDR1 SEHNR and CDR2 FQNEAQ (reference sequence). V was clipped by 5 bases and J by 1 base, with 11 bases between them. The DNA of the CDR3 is TGTGCCAGCAGCCAAGCCACAGGGAACACTGAAGCTTTCTTT. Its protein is CASSQATGNTEAFF.

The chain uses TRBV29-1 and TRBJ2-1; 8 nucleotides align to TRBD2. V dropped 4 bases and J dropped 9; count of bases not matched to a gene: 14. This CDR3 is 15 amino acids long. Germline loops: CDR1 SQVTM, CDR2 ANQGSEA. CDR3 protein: CSVGNPGLGLGEQFF. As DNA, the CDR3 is TGCAGCGTTGGAAATCCGGGACTAGGGTTGGGTGAGCAGTTCTTC.

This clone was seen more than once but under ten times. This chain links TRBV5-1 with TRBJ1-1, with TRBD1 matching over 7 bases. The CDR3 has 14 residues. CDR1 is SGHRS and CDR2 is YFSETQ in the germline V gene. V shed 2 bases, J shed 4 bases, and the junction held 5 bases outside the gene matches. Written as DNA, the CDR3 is TGCGCCAGCAGCTTTACAGGGGAATCCACTGAAGCTTTCTTT. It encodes CASSFTGESTEAFF.

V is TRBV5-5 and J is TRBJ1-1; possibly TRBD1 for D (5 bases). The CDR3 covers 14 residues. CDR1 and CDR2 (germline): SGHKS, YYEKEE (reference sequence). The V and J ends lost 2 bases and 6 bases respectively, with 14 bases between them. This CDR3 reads CASSFGTGTAEAFF. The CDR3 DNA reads TGTGCCAGCAGCTTTGGCACCGGGACTGCTGAAGCTTTCTTT. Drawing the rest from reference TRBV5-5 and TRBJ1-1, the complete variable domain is DAGVTQSPTHLIKTRGQQVTLRCSPISGHKSVSWYQQVLGQGPQFIFQYYEKEERGRGNFPDRFSARQFPNYSSELNVNALLLGDSALYLCASSFGTGTAEAFFGQGTRLTVV.

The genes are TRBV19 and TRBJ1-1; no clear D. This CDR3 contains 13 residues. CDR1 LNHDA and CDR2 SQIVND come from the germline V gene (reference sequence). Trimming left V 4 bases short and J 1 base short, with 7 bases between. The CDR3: CASSNSRNTEAFF. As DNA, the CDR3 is TGTGCCAGTAGTAATAGCAGGAACACTGAAGCTTTCTTT.

The CDR3 DNA follows: TGCGCCAGCAGCCAAGAACGGGGGGCCGTCTATGGCTACACCTTC. It is translated as CASSQERGAVYGYTF. V usage is TRBV4-3 and J usage is TRBJ1-2; D is possibly TRBD1 (6 bases). V was shortened by 0 bases and J by 4 bases, with 12 bases between the two germline ends. This CDR3 contains 15 residues. From germline, CDR1 is LGHNA and CDR2 YSLEER.

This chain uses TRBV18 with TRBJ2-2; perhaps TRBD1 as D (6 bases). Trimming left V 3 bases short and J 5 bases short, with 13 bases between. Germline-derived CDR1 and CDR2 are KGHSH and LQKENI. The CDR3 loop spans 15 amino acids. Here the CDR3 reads CASSPYRDFTGELFF. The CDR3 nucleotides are TGTGCCAGCTCACCCTACAGGGATTTTACCGGGGAGCTGTTTTTT.

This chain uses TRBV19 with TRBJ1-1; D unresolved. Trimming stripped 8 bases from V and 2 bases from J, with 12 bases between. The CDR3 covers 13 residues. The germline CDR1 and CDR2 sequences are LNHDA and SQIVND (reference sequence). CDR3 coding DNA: TGTGCCAGTTCCGAGGAGATCAACACTGAAGCTTTCTTT. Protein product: CASSEEINTEAFF.

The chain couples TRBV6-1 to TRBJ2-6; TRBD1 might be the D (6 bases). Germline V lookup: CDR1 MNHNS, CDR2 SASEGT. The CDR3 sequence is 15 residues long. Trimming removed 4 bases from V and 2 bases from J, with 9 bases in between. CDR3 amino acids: CASSGGGAGANVLTF. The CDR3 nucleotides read TGTGCCAGCAGTGGAGGGGGTGCTGGGGCCAACGTCCTGACTTTC.

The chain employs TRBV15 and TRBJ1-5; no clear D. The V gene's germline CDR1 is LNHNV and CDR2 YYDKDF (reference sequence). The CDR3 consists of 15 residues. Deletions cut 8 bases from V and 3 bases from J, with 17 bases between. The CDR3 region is CATALNRGTNQPQHF. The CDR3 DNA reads TGTGCCACCGCTCTCAACCGGGGTACCAATCAGCCCCAGCATTTT.

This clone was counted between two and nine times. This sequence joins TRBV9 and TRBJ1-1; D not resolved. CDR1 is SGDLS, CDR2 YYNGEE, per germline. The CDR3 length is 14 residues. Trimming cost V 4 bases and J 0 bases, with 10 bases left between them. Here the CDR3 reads CASSTGVVNTEAFF. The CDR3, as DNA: TGTGCCAGCAGCACTGGAGTGGTGAACACTGAAGCTTTCTTT.

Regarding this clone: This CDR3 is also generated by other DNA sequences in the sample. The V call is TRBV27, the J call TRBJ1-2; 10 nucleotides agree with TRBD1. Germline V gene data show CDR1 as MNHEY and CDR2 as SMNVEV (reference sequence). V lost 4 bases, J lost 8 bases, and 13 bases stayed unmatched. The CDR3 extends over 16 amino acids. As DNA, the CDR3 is TGTGCCAGCAGTTCGCCCAGTCCGACAGGGGGCGGCGGCTACACCTTC. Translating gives CASSSPSPTGGGGYTF.

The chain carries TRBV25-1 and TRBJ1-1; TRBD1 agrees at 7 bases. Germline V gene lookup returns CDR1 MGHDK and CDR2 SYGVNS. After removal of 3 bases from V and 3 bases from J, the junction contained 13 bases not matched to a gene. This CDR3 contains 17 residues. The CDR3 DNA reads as TGTGCCAGCAGTGATTTTGGTACAGGGGTTCGGGACACTGAAGCTTTCTTT. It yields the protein CASSDFGTGVRDTEAFF.

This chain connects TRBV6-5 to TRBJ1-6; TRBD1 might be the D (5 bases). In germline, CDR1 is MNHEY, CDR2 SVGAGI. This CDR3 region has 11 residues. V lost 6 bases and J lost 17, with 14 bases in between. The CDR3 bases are TGTGCCAGCAGGAGGGAGGGGAAGGTCCACTTT. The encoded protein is CASRREGKVHF.

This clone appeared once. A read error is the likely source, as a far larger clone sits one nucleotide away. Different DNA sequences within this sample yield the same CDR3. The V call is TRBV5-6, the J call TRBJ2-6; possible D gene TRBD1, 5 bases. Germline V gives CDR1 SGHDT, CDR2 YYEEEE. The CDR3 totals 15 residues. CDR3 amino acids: CASSYDSSGANVLTF. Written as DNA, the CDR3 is TGTGCCAGCAGCTACGACAGCTCTGGGGCTAACGTCCTGACTTTC.

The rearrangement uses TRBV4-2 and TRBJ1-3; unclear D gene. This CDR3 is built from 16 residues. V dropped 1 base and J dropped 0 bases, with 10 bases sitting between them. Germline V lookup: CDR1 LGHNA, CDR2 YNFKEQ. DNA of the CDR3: TGTGCCAGCAGCCAAGTGTCCGGGAACTCTGGAAACACCATATATTTT. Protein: CASSQVSGNSGNTIYF.

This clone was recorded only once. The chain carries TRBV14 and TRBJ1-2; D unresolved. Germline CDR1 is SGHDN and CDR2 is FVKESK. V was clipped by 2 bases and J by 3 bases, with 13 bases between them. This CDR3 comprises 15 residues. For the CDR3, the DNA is TGTGCCAGCAGCCAAAACCGGGATTTCTACTATGGCTACACCTTC. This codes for CASSQNRDFYYGYTF.

CDR3 in DNA: TGTGCCAGCACTACCAAATCTAGCGGGGGCACAGATACGCAGTATTTT. Its protein is CASTTKSSGGTDTQYF. The chain has TRBV5-4 and TRBJ2-3; 9 nucleotides align to TRBD2. The CDR3 is 16 amino acids. V lost 6 bases and J lost 1; bases outside the gene matches: 9. Germline CDR1 and CDR2: SGHNT and YYREEE (reference sequence). The whole variable domain, remainder taken from reference TRBV5-4 and TRBJ2-3, is ETGVTQSPTHLIKTRGQQVTLRCSSQSGHNTVSWYQQALGQGPQFIFQYYREEENGRGNFPPRFSGLQFPNYSSELNVNALELDDSALYLCASTTKSSGGTDTQYFGPGTRLTVL.

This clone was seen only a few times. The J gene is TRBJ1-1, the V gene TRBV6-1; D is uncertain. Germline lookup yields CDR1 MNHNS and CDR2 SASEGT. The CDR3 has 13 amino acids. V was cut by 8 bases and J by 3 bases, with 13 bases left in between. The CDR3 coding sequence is TGTGCCAGCTTCGCGCCCCTGGACACTGAAGCTTTCTTT. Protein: CASFAPLDTEAFF.

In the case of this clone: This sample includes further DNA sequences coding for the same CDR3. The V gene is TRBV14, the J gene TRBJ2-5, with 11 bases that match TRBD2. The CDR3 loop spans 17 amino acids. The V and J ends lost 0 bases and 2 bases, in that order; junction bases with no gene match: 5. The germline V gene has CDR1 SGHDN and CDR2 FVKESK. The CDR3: CASSQDRLAGGQETQYF. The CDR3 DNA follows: TGTGCCAGCAGCCAAGATCGGCTAGCGGGGGGACAAGAGACCCAGTACTTC.

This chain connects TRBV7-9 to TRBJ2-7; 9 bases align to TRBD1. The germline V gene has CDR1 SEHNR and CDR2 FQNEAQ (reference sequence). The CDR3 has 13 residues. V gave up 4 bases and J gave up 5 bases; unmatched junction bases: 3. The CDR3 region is CASSSGQGNEQYF. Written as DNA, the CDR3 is TGTGCCAGCAGCTCAGGACAGGGGAACGAGCAGTACTTC.

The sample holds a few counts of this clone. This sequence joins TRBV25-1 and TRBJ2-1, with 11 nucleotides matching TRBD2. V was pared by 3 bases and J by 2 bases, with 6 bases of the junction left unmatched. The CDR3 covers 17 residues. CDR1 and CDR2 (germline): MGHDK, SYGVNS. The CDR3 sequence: CASSDELAGGTYNEQFF. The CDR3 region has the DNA TGTGCCAGCAGTGACGAATTAGCGGGGGGGACCTACAATGAGCAGTTCTTC.

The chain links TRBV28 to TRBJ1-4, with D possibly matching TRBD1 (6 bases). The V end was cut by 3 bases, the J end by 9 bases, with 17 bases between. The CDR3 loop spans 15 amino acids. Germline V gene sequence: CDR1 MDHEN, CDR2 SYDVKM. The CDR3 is CASSLLAGQGKKLFF. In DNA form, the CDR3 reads TGTGCCAGCAGTTTGTTGGCAGGGCAGGGGAAAAAACTGTTTTTT.